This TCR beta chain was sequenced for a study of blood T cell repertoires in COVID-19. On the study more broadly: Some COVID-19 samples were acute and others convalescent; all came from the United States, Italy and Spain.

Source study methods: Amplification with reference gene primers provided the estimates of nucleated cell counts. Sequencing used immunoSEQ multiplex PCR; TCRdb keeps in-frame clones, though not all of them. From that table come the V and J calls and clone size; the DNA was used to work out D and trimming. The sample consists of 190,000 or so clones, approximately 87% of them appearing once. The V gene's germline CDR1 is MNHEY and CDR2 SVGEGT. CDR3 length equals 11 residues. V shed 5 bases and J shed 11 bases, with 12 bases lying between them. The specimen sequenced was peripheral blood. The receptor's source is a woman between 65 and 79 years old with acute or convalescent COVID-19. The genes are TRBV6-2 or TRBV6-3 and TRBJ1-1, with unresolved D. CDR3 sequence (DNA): TGTGCCAGCAGTAATCCCCCAGTCGCTTTCTTT. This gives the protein CASSNPPVAFF.